The 13 T cell receptor beta chains listed next were all sequenced from one sample in a study of radiation and T cells in renal cell carcinoma. Time point defined: blood 2 weeks post-SBRT. Treatment denoted: 15 Gy SBRT to primary tumor, nephrectomy 4 weeks later. Assay: immunoSEQ multiplex PCR; the TCRdb copy retains only in-frame clones and omits some. The table lists just under 80,000 clones, just over 85% of them singletons. The sample consisted of blood, taken from a patient whose treatment included radiotherapy and nephrectomy. Receptors were obtained from a woman in her forties or fifties with renal cell carcinoma.

This chain links TRBV19 with TRBJ1-2; TRBD1 matches 7 bases. Germline CDR1 and CDR2: LNHDA and SQIVND (reference sequence). Trimming removed 7 bases from V and 1 base from J; junction bases left unmatched: 12. The CDR3 length is 16 residues. CDR3: CASTLTSGTDNYGYTF. The CDR3 DNA reads TGTGCCAGTACACTAACTTCCGGGACAGATAACTATGGCTACACCTTC.

The J gene is TRBJ2-1, the V gene TRBV7-2; D remains ambiguous. This CDR3 is built from 12 residues. CDR1 and CDR2 (germline): SGHTA, FQGNSA. V gave up 5 bases and J gave up 10 bases, with 12 bases separating them. CDR3 DNA: TGTGCCAGCAGCCCGACCCTCCCCGAGCAGTTCTTC. It encodes CASSPTLPEQFF.

This clone was picked up one time. The chain has TRBV7-9 and TRBJ1-2; no clear D. The V and J ends lost 5 bases and 2 bases respectively, with 24 bases between them. CDR1 is SEHNR, CDR2 FQNEAQ, per germline (reference sequence). The CDR3 covers 18 residues. The CDR3 region is CASSLLGGLAVSNYGYTF. DNA of the CDR3: TGTGCCAGCAGCCTGTTGGGCGGATTGGCCGTAAGCAACTATGGCTACACCTTC.

The rearrangement uses TRBV7-6 and TRBJ1-2, with 10 bases aligning to TRBD1. CDR3 length equals 14 residues. Germline V gives CDR1 SGHVS, CDR2 FNYEAQ. V gave up 5 bases and J gave up 7 bases; unmatched junction bases: 7. The CDR3 here is CASSPDRGPSGYTF. Here the CDR3 DNA reads TGTGCCAGCAGCCCTGACAGGGGGCCGAGTGGCTACACCTTC. Full variable domain (missing parts from reference TRBV7-6 and TRBJ1-2): GAGVSQSPRYKVTKRGQDVALRCDPISGHVSLYWYRQALGQGPEFLTYFNYEAQQDKSGLPNDRFSAERPEGSISTLTIQRTEQRDSAMYRCASSPDRGPSGYTFGSGTRLTVV.

The J gene is TRBJ2-3, the V gene TRBV4-3; the D gene is possibly TRBD2 (5 bases). Germline V gene lookup returns CDR1 LGHNA and CDR2 YSLEER. The CDR3 is 14 amino acids. V was cut by 5 bases and J by 6 bases, with 15 bases left in between. CDR3 residues: CASSKRTRMDTQYF. The CDR3 DNA is TGCGCCAGCAGCAAAAGAACTAGAATGGATACGCAGTATTTT.

The chain employs TRBV10-1 and TRBJ2-2; 7 bases match TRBD1. This CDR3 is built from 14 residues. Germline CDR1 and CDR2: WNHNN and SYGVQD (reference sequence). The ends lost 6 bases at V and 5 bases at J; junction bases unmatched: 6. The CDR3 reads CASSLSQGTGELFF. CDR3 coding DNA: TGCGCCAGCAGCCTATCACAGGGGACCGGGGAGCTGTTTTTT.

This chain uses TRBV5-1 with TRBJ2-7; unclear D gene. V shed 4 bases and J shed 5 bases, with 13 bases lying between them. Germline values: CDR1 SGHRS, CDR2 YFSETQ. The CDR3 spans 13 residues. The CDR3 loop reads CASSLLVGNEQYF. CDR3 coding DNA: TGCGCCAGCAGCCTTCTGGTGGGGAACGAGCAGTACTTC.

CDR3 loop: CASSSPLEKLFF. Written as DNA, the CDR3 is TGTGCCAGCAGTTCGCCTTTGGAAAAACTGTTTTTT. This chain connects TRBV28 to TRBJ1-4; D is undetermined. Trimming cost V 4 bases and J 8 bases, with 8 bases left between them. The CDR3 is made up of 12 amino acids. In germline, CDR1 is MDHEN, CDR2 SYDVKM.

This clone was observed a few times. V is TRBV10-3 and J is TRBJ1-5, with 7 bases aligning to TRBD1. This CDR3 is 14 amino acids long. CDR1 is ENHRY, CDR2 SYGVKD, per germline. J was trimmed by 6 bases and V by 4 bases; bases with no gene match: 6. CDR3 amino acids: CAISAQGEAQPQHF. CDR3 nucleotide sequence: TGTGCCATCAGTGCCCAGGGGGAGGCTCAGCCCCAGCATTTT.

The chain recombines TRBV28 with TRBJ1-2; D gene uncertain. Germline lookup yields CDR1 MDHEN and CDR2 SYDVKM. The CDR3 has 16 residues. Trimming took off 5 bases at V and 6 bases at J, with 22 bases between the two ends. The CDR3 is CASSLVRGGLGDGYTF. CDR3 DNA sequence: TGTGCCAGCAGTCTGGTTCGTGGTGGTTTGGGCGATGGCTACACCTTC.

This clone has a single count. In DNA, the CDR3 is TGTGCCAGCAGCTTGAATCCCACCGGGGAGCTGTTTTTT. Residues: CASSLNPTGELFF. The chain combines TRBV5-6 with TRBJ2-2; D gene uncertain. Trimming removed 1 base at V and 4 bases at J, with 5 bases between. The CDR3 sequence is 13 residues long. Germline values: CDR1 SGHDT, CDR2 YYEEEE.

The rearrangement links TRBV4-1 to TRBJ2-7; D not certain. Looked up from germline, CDR1 is MGHRA and CDR2 is YSYEKL. This CDR3 has 15 amino acids. Trimming shortened V by 0 bases and J by 2 bases, and 11 bases separated the two germline ends. The CDR3 loop reads CASSQEITEPYEQYF. The CDR3 nucleotides are TGCGCCAGCAGCCAAGAAATTACGGAACCCTACGAGCAGTACTTC.

The CDR3 sequence: CASSQDPPSSYNSPLHF. DNA of the CDR3: TGCGCCAGCAGCCAAGACCCCCCGAGCTCCTATAATTCACCCCTCCACTTT. The chain recombines TRBV4-3 with TRBJ1-6; D call uncertain. The CDR3 consists of 17 residues. Per germline, CDR1 LGHNA and CDR2 YSLEER. Trimming removed 0 bases at V and 0 bases at J, with 9 bases between.